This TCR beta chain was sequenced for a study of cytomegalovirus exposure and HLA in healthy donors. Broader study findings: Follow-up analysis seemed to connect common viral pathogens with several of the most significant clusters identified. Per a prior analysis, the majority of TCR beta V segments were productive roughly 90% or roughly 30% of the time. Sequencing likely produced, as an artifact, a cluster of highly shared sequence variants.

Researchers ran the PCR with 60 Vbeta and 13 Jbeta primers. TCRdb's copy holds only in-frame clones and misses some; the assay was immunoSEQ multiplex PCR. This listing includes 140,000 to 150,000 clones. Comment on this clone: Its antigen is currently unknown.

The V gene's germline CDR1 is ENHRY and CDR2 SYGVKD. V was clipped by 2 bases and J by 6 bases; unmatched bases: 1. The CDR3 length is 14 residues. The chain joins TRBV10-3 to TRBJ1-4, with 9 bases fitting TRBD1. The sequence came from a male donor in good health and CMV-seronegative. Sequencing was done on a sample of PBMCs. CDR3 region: CAISERQGDEKLFF. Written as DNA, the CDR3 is TGTGCCATCAGTGAGCGACAGGGGGATGAAAAACTGTTTTTT.